This T cell receptor beta chain was recovered during a study of cytomegalovirus exposure and HLA in healthy donors. Study background: Drawn from HLA-typed donors, tens of millions of unique TCRs were held in an early data release.

Whole-study findings and limits: The study recorded 164 TCR beta chains that were cytomegalovirus-associated.

Of note for this clone: Its specificity is unknown.

PCR used 60 Vbeta primers and 13 Jbeta primers. The table came from immunoSEQ multiplex PCR; TCRdb's copy has only in-frame clones and leaves some out. The repertoire holds 100,000 or so clones, with around 76% as singletons. Sequencing input: PBMCs. The TCR originated in a woman in her 50s in good health and CMV-seropositive.

The CDR3 nucleotides read TGTGCCAGTAGGAGCGGGACCCGGGGCAACACTGAAGCTTTCTTT. Its protein product is CASRSGTRGNTEAFF. V is TRBV5-6 and J is TRBJ1-1; D might be TRBD1 (5 bases). CDR1 is SGHDT, CDR2 YYEEEE, per germline. Between the trimmed V and J ends, which lost 8 bases and 2 bases, there was a span of 19 bases. The CDR3 is 15 residues long.